A single sample gave rise to the 29 T cell receptor beta chains below, sequenced in a study of beta chain features in type 1 diabetes. Reverse transcription of all isolated RNA meant that expressed TCRB transcripts were sequenced. TCRdb's table, derived via immunoSEQ multiplex PCR, lists solely in-frame clones and lacks some. The sample has hundreds of thousands of clones, about an eighth seen once; the top ten hold approximately 0.02%. Which antigens these TCRs recognize remains unknown. Overall study results and limits: People with Type 1 diabetes carried modestly yet significantly shorter TCRB CDR3s in all four CD4+ subsets.

The sequenced sample was naive CD4+ T cells from blood. All receptors derive from a man younger than 35 with type 1 diabetes.

The chain has TRBV19 and TRBJ2-7, with 9 bases identical to TRBD1. This CDR3 has 15 residues. Germline V gene lookup returns CDR1 LNHDA and CDR2 SQIVND (reference sequence). V gave up 3 bases and J gave up 4 bases; unmatched junction bases: 7. DNA of the CDR3: TGTGCCAGTAGTATCTGGGGACAGGGAGGGTACGAGCAGTACTTC. Translation gives CASSIWGQGGYEQYF.

The chain combines TRBV2 with TRBJ1-6; 7 bases are shared with TRBD1. Germline assignment: CDR1 SNHLY and CDR2 FYNNEI. Losses at the gene ends were 6 bases for V and 5 bases for J; bases not matched to a gene: 7. The CDR3 consists of 15 residues. The CDR3 nucleotides read TGTGCCAGCAGCGCCCGGGACAGACATAATTCACCCCTCCACTTT. Protein product: CASSARDRHNSPLHF.

In this sample, this clone turned up a few times. The rearrangement uses TRBV11-3 and TRBJ2-2; TRBD1 matches 8 bases. V dropped 4 bases and J dropped 4; count of bases not matched to a gene: 5. The CDR3 spans 15 residues. The germline CDR1 and CDR2 sequences are SGHNT and YENEEA. This CDR3 is CASSSPGQGTGELFF. The CDR3 DNA sequence: TGTGCCAGCAGCTCCCCAGGACAGGGCACCGGGGAGCTGTTTTTT. Full variable domain (rest looked up from reference TRBV11-3 and TRBJ2-2): EAGVVQSPRYKIIEKKQPVAFWCNPISGHNTLYWYLQNLGQGPELLIRYENEEAVDDSQLPKDRFSAERLKGVDSTLKIQPAELGDSAVYLCASSSPGQGTGELFFGEGSRLTVL.

This clone was counted between two and nine times. This chain uses TRBV27 with TRBJ1-6; D ambiguous. There are 14 residues in the CDR3. Trimming removed 6 bases at V and 9 bases at J, with 15 bases between. Germline CDR1 is MNHEY and CDR2 is SMNVEV (reference sequence). The CDR3: CASSPGWEASPLHF. The CDR3 DNA is TGTGCCAGCAGCCCCGGCTGGGAGGCTTCACCCCTCCACTTT.

The chain is built from TRBV28 and TRBJ2-3; D gene uncertain. The CDR3 consists of 13 residues. With 10 bases removed from V and 0 bases from J, the gap between germline ends came to 11 bases. Germline V gene lookup returns CDR1 MDHEN and CDR2 SYDVKM. Here the CDR3 DNA reads TGTGCCACCCTGAAACCTAGCACAGATACGCAGTATTTT. Its protein is CATLKPSTDTQYF.

This clone was recorded a few times. The V and J genes are TRBV5-6 and TRBJ1-3; D perhaps matches TRBD1 (5 bases). The CDR3 is 14 residues long. Trimming removed 5 bases from V and 0 bases from J, with 9 bases in between. Germline CDR1 SGHDT, CDR2 YYEEEE. CDR3: CASSRGNSGNTIYF. CDR3 DNA: TGTGCCAGCAGTAGGGGTAACTCTGGAAACACCATATATTTT.

The chain recombines TRBV5-5 with TRBJ1-1; 9 positions match TRBD1. The V gene's germline CDR1 is SGHKS and CDR2 YYEKEE (reference sequence). The CDR3 totals 14 residues. V lost 4 bases and J lost 6; bases outside the gene matches: 7. The CDR3 nucleotides read TGTGCCAGCAGCCGGACAGGGGTGCAGTCTGAAGCTTTCTTT. Translated, it gives CASSRTGVQSEAFF.

The gene calls are TRBV30 and TRBJ2-5; D may match TRBD1 or TRBD2 (5 bases each). This CDR3 is 14 amino acids long. Germline V CDR1 and CDR2: GTSNPN, SVGIG (reference sequence). The V end was cut by 0 bases, the J end by 5 bases, with 13 bases between. CDR3 residues: CAWSVRGRGETQYF. The CDR3 region has the DNA TGTGCCTGGAGTGTTCGGGGCCGGGGCGAGACCCAGTACTTC.

The sample holds a few counts of this clone. The V gene is TRBV4-1, the J gene TRBJ1-2; no clear D gene. The germline gives CDR1 MGHRA, CDR2 YSYEKL. Trimming took 0 bases from V and 2 from J, leaving 7 bases between them. This CDR3 is 14 amino acids long. The CDR3 spells CASSQDRINYGYTF. The CDR3 DNA reads as TGCGCCAGCAGCCAAGACCGAATAAACTATGGCTACACCTTC.

This clone turned up a few times. The rearrangement links TRBV30 to TRBJ1-5; D perhaps matches TRBD1 (6 bases). Germline V gene lookup returns CDR1 GTSNPN and CDR2 SVGIG (reference sequence). CDR3 length: 17 amino acids. Trimming removed 3 bases at V and 5 bases at J, with 23 bases between. In DNA, the CDR3 is TGTGCCTGGAGCCCAGGGGTGGTCAGGGGATCAGATCAGCCCCAGCATTTT. Translated, it gives CAWSPGVVRGSDQPQHF.

This clone was counted only a few times. J is TRBJ2-7 and V is TRBV5-1; D unclear. Germline V lookup: CDR1 SGHRS, CDR2 YFSETQ. Trimming removed 4 bases from V and 6 bases from J, with 17 bases in between. The CDR3 covers 14 residues. CDR3: CASSNGYSSSEQYF. The CDR3 nucleotides read TGCGCCAGCAGCAATGGGTACTCATCGTCCGAGCAGTACTTC. Drawing the rest from reference TRBV5-1 and TRBJ2-7, the complete variable domain is KAGVTQTPRYLIKTRGQQVTLSCSPISGHRSVSWYQQTPGQGLQFLFEYFSETQRNKGNFPGRFSGRQFSNSRSEMNVSTLELGDSALYLCASSNGYSSSEQYFGPGTRLTVT.

This chain joins TRBV2 and TRBJ1-1, with a weak D call TRBD1 (5 bases). Germline V gene sequence: CDR1 SNHLY, CDR2 FYNNEI. V lost 1 base, J lost 5 bases, and 14 bases lay in between. CDR3 length: 15 residues. The DNA for the CDR3 is TGTGCCAGCAGTGAAGAGGTGTCCAGGGCAACTGAAGCTTTCTTT. This translates into CASSEEVSRATEAFF.

This clone was detected a few times. The chain links TRBV6-5 to TRBJ1-6; perhaps TRBD1 as D (6 bases). CDR1 is MNHEY and CDR2 is SVGAGI in the germline V gene. This CDR3 is built from 15 residues. V gave up 0 bases and J gave up 10 bases, with 13 bases separating them. CDR3 bases: TGTGCCAGCAGTTACTCGGGCAGGGGTTGGTCACCCCTCCACTTT. This codes for CASSYSGRGWSPLHF.

The chain combines TRBV4-1 with TRBJ2-3, with 13 bases fitting TRBD2. V gave up 1 base and J gave up 1 base; unmatched junction bases: 5. This CDR3 region has 18 residues. Germline CDR1 reads MGHRA; CDR2 reads YSYEKL. DNA of the CDR3: TGCGCCAGCAGCCAAGCAACTAGCGGGGGGGCCGGCACAGATACGCAGTATTTT. Amino acids: CASSQATSGGAGTDTQYF.

V and J are TRBV4-1 and TRBJ2-1, with a tentative D call TRBD2 (6 bases). From germline, CDR1 is MGHRA and CDR2 YSYEKL. The CDR3 is 18 residues long. V was shortened by 0 bases and J by 5 bases, with 20 bases between the two germline ends. In DNA form, the CDR3 reads TGCGCCAGCAGCCAAGACCGGGGCGGGGCATTCCAAAACAATGAGCAGTTCTTC. Protein product: CASSQDRGGAFQNNEQFF.

This clone was counted between two and nine times. Other nucleotide sequences from this sample produce the same CDR3. The chain has TRBV30 and TRBJ2-7, with D maybe TRBD2 (5 bases). Trimming pared 0 bases from V and 4 bases from J, leaving 7 bases between. Germline V gives CDR1 GTSNPN, CDR2 SVGIG (reference sequence). The CDR3 sequence is 12 residues long. The CDR3 here is CAWSVRGYEQYF. DNA of the CDR3: TGTGCCTGGAGTGTACGGGGTTACGAGCAGTACTTC.

This clone showed up just a few times. This rearrangement joins TRBV30 to TRBJ1-6; weak D call: TRBD1 (6 bases). Trimming cost V 4 bases and J 10 bases, with 17 bases left between them. CDR1 and CDR2 from the germline V gene are GTSNPN and SVGIG (reference sequence). This CDR3 has 14 residues. The CDR3 sequence: CAWNREVMRSPLHF. The CDR3 DNA reads TGTGCCTGGAACAGGGAGGTTATGAGGTCACCCCTCCACTTT.

Only a few counts were recorded for this clone. J is TRBJ1-1 and V is TRBV7-2; D uncertain. Germline CDR1 is SGHTA and CDR2 is FQGNSA. With 1 base removed from V and 0 bases from J, the gap between germline ends came to 9 bases. The CDR3 has 15 residues. This CDR3 reads CASSLVSVLNTEAFF. CDR3 nucleotides: TGTGCCAGCAGCTTAGTAAGTGTGTTGAACACTGAAGCTTTCTTT.

J is TRBJ2-4 and V is TRBV5-1; D gene uncertain. The V gene lost 5 bases and the J gene lost 5 bases, with 11 bases spanning the gap. Per the germline V gene, CDR1 is SGHRS and CDR2 is YFSETQ. The CDR3 is made up of 13 amino acids. In DNA, the CDR3 is TGCGCCAGCAGTGAGGACGGACAAAACATTCAGTACTTC. Residues: CASSEDGQNIQYF. Looking up the rest from reference TRBV5-1 and TRBJ2-4 gives the full variable domain: KAGVTQTPRYLIKTRGQQVTLSCSPISGHRSVSWYQQTPGQGLQFLFEYFSETQRNKGNFPGRFSGRQFSNSRSEMNVSTLELGDSALYLCASSEDGQNIQYFGAGTRLSVL.

The rearrangement links TRBV19 to TRBJ1-2; D is unclear. Germline CDR1 and CDR2: LNHDA and SQIVND (reference sequence). V shed 5 bases and J shed 12 bases, with 16 bases lying between them. The CDR3 is 12 amino acids. The CDR3 DNA sequence: TGTGCCAGTAGTGCCTCCGTCTTCGGAAACACCTTC. Translation: CASSASVFGNTF.

This clone was observed a few times. This same CDR3 is encoded by further DNA sequences in the sample. The rearrangement uses TRBV7-2 and TRBJ1-1; no clear D. Germline assignment: CDR1 SGHTA and CDR2 FQGNSA. V shed 2 bases and J shed 1 base, with 5 bases lying between them. The CDR3 is made up of 13 amino acids. This chain's CDR3 is CASSLSANTEAFF. Written as DNA, the CDR3 is TGTGCCAGCAGCTTATCTGCGAACACTGAAGCTTTCTTT.

This clone was counted only a few times. This chain joins TRBV6-6 and TRBJ1-5; TRBD1 is a possible D gene (5 bases). In germline, CDR1 is MNHNY, CDR2 SVGAGI (reference sequence). V shed 0 bases and J shed 7 bases, with 13 bases lying between them. The CDR3 consists of 15 residues. CDR3 sequence reads: CASSYSRQPYQPQHF. The CDR3 DNA is TGTGCCAGCAGTTACTCGAGACAGCCCTACCAGCCCCAGCATTTT.

A few counts support this clone. The V and J genes are TRBV5-1 and TRBJ2-1; the match to TRBD2 covers 7 bases. The CDR3 has 17 residues. V shed 2 bases and J 3 bases; nucleotides not matched to a gene: 11. Germline CDR1 is SGHRS and CDR2 is YFSETQ. CDR3 DNA: TGCGCCAGCAGCTTACATTCCGGGACTATTAACTACAATGAGCAGTTCTTC. Translated, it gives CASSLHSGTINYNEQFF.

In this sample, this clone turned up a few times. Germline is not matched at one junction end, which may reflect a read error. CDR3 sequence reads: CAWSRGKGF. CDR3 coding DNA: TGTGCCTGGAGTCGGGGAAAGGGATTC. This rearrangement joins TRBV30 to TRBJ1-2; D remains unclear. The CDR3 has 9 residues. CDR1 is GTSNPN and CDR2 is SVGIG in the germline V gene (reference sequence).

The chain links TRBV5-4 to TRBJ1-2; D ambiguous. V gave up 3 bases and J gave up 4 bases, with 13 bases separating them. Germline CDR1 is SGHNT and CDR2 is YYREEE (reference sequence). The CDR3 is made up of 14 amino acids. The CDR3 bases are TGTGCCAGCAGCTGGTCTGAAGGAGTCTATGGCTACACCTTC. As protein: CASSWSEGVYGYTF.

The gene calls are TRBV6-5 and TRBJ2-7; D remains ambiguous. Trimming shortened V by 2 bases and J by 5 bases, and 10 bases separated the two germline ends. Germline V CDR1 and CDR2: MNHEY, SVGAGI. The CDR3 totals 13 residues. CDR3 nucleotide sequence: TGTGCCAGCAGTTACGAGGAAACCGACGAGCAGTACTTC. Translating it yields CASSYEETDEQYF.

This clone was detected only a few times. CDR3 loop: CSAETGRYGYTF. CDR3 DNA sequence: TGCAGCGCTGAGACAGGGCGCTATGGCTACACCTTC. The chain carries TRBV29-1 and TRBJ1-2, with 7 bases matching TRBD1. The V gene's germline CDR1 is SQVTM and CDR2 ANQGSEA. This CDR3 contains 12 residues. J was trimmed by 4 bases and V by 7 bases; bases with no gene match: 6.

In this sample, this clone turned up a few times. V and J are TRBV29-1 and TRBJ2-1, with 12 bases lining up with TRBD2. V lost 6 bases to trimming and J lost 8 bases; unmatched junction nucleotides: 5. The CDR3 has 13 amino acids. The germline gives CDR1 SQVTM, CDR2 ANQGSEA. CDR3 DNA: TGCAGCGTCCTAGCGGGGGGGACCGATGAGCAGTTCTTC. Translated, it gives CSVLAGGTDEQFF.

This clone has a handful of counts. This chain connects TRBV30 to TRBJ2-7, with D possibly matching TRBD1 (7 bases). V gave up 3 bases and J gave up 0 bases, with 15 bases separating them. CDR3 size: 15 residues. CDR1 and CDR2 (germline): GTSNPN, SVGIG (reference sequence). As DNA, the CDR3 is TGTGCCTGGAGGGAGGGACAGCCGGGCTCCTACGAGCAGTACTTC. Its protein is CAWREGQPGSYEQYF.